This TCR beta chain was observed in a study of T cells in Graves' hyperthyroidism and ophthalmopathy. Study-wide findings and caveats: In simple terms, a model built on 13 V-J features told ophthalmopathy apart from stable hyperthyroidism.

Researchers took RNA transcripts and amplified the TCR beta CDR3 regions from them. A set of HTBI primers served as the primers for a first-round RT-PCR of the TCR CDR3. TCRdb processed the multiplex PCR reads anew with MiXCR; each CDR3 protein has one entry. The sample yields 300,000 to 450,000 distinct CDR3 sequences, approximately 15% seen once. Stable disease denoted Graves' hyperthyroidism without ophthalmopathy progression within 18 months. As for this clonotype: Its antigen remains unknown.

Germline V lookup: CDR1 DFQATT, CDR2 SNEGSKA (reference sequence). With 6 bases clipped from V and 0 bases from J, the junction kept 11 bases outside the gene matches. The CDR3 consists of 15 residues. The material sequenced was blood. This rearrangement joins TRBV20-1 to TRBJ2-7, with 7 bases matching TRBD2. The receptor comes from a woman in her sixties with Graves' hyperthyroidism. The CDR3: CSASGSGHSSYEQYF. The DNA for the CDR3 is TGCAGTGCGTCTGGTAGCGGGCATTCCTCCTACGAGCAGTACTTC.